One and the same sample provided the 25 T cell receptor beta chains below, sequenced in a study. TCRdb analysed the RT-PCR reads with MiXCR anew, one entry per CDR3 protein. The sample lists about 700,000 distinct CDR3 sequences, around 14% occurring once. Sequencing used memory CD4+ T cells from blood. The receptors were gathered from a female donor in good health, serving as a healthy control.

This clonotype has more than one count but fewer than ten. The gene calls are TRBV30 and TRBJ2-4; no reliable D call. This CDR3 has 12 residues. V lost 4 bases and J 13 bases, leaving 17 bases between the germline ends. Germline V gene sequence: CDR1 GTSNPN, CDR2 SVGIG (reference sequence). This CDR3 is CAWNSLESPQYF. CDR3 sequence (DNA): TGTGCCTGGAATTCTCTCGAGTCACCCCAGTACTTC.

The genes are TRBV20-1 and TRBJ2-5; 7 bases are a match to TRBD2. Germline V gene lookup returns CDR1 DFQATT and CDR2 SNEGSKA (reference sequence). This CDR3 comprises 13 residues. V lost 4 bases and J lost 2; bases outside the gene matches: 4. CDR3 sequence reads: CSANSGSQETQYF. The CDR3 bases are TGCAGTGCTAATAGCGGGTCTCAAGAGACCCAGTACTTC.

This clonotype was seen many times. V and J are TRBV6-5 and TRBJ2-7; D might be TRBD1 (5 bases). CDR1 is MNHEY, CDR2 SVGAGI, per germline. Between the trimmed V and J ends, which lost 4 bases and 0 bases, there was a span of 10 bases. The CDR3 covers 14 residues. CDR3 protein: CASSFYRSSYEQYF. In nucleotides, the CDR3 is TGTGCCAGCAGTTTCTACAGGAGCTCCTACGAGCAGTACTTC.

The chain carries TRBV7-2 and TRBJ2-7, with a weak D call TRBD2 (5 bases). The CDR3 contains 15 residues. V was cut by 1 base and J by 4 bases, with 14 bases left in between. Germline CDR1 reads SGHTA; CDR2 reads FQGNSA. CDR3 sequence (DNA): TGTGCCAGCAGCTTAGAGGGCGGCGGGTTATACGAGCAGTACTTC. Translated, it gives CASSLEGGGLYEQYF.

The J gene is TRBJ1-3, the V gene TRBV7-2; unclear D gene. CDR1 is SGHTA, CDR2 FQGNSA, per germline. Trimming removed 0 bases from V and 0 bases from J, with 6 bases in between. The CDR3 has 15 amino acids. The CDR3: CASSLARLSGNTIYF. CDR3 bases: TGTGCCAGCAGCTTAGCACGGCTCTCTGGAAACACCATATATTTT.

The chain combines TRBV5-6 with TRBJ2-3; D unresolved. The CDR3 has 14 residues. Trimming stripped 3 bases from V and 1 base from J, with 9 bases between. Germline V gives CDR1 SGHDT, CDR2 YYEEEE. As DNA, the CDR3 is TGTGCCAGCAGCTCGGTCCCAGGCACAGATACGCAGTATTTT. It is translated as CASSSVPGTDTQYF.

At least ten counts were recorded for this clonotype. The genes are TRBV12-3 or TRBV12-4 and TRBJ2-7; no clear D gene. The CDR3 runs to 13 residues. V shed 3 bases and J shed 6 bases, with 12 bases lying between them. CDR3 DNA sequence: TGTGCCAGCAGTTTGAATCAGGTCAGCGAGCAGTACTTC. Translation gives CASSLNQVSEQYF.

The chain carries TRBV4-2 and TRBJ2-1; the match to TRBD2 covers 10 bases. Germline V gene sequence: CDR1 LGHNA, CDR2 YNFKEQ. CDR3 length equals 16 residues. Trimming took 4 bases from V and 11 from J; bases not matched to a gene: 14. CDR3 sequence: CASSPEGLADYSKQFF. In DNA form, the CDR3 reads TGTGCCAGCAGCCCAGAAGGACTAGCGGATTATTCAAAGCAGTTCTTC.

This clonotype has only a few counts. V and J are TRBV11-3 and TRBJ2-1; 7 positions agree with TRBD2. CDR1 and CDR2 from the germline V gene are SGHNT and YENEEA. The CDR3 has 15 amino acids. V dropped 1 base and J dropped 9; count of bases not matched to a gene: 9. The CDR3 loop reads CASSLGGDGGTEQFF. CDR3 nucleotide sequence: TGTGCCAGCAGCTTAGGAGGGGACGGGGGGACTGAGCAGTTCTTC.

The chain links TRBV7-2 to TRBJ2-5; 7 bases map to TRBD1. The CDR3 is made up of 16 amino acids. The germline V gene has CDR1 SGHTA and CDR2 FQGNSA. V gave up 5 bases and J gave up 5 bases; unmatched junction bases: 14. Written as DNA, the CDR3 is TGTGCCAGCAGCCGACCAGAGGCACAGGGGTGGGAGACCCAGTACTTC. Translated: CASSRPEAQGWETQYF.

This clonotype has a count of ten or more. The CDR3 loop is CASRGIDSNYGYTF. CDR3 DNA sequence: TGCGCCAGCAGGGGCATCGACAGTAACTATGGCTACACCTTC. This rearrangement joins TRBV4-3 to TRBJ1-2, with TRBD1 as a possible D gene (5 bases). The germline V gene has CDR1 LGHNA and CDR2 YSLEER. Between the trimmed V and J ends, which lost 6 bases and 1 base, there was a span of 12 bases. CDR3 length: 14 residues.

This clonotype appeared a few times. The chain employs TRBV6-6 and TRBJ1-1; no clear D. Trimming cost V 10 bases and J 1 base, with 16 bases left between them. The V gene's germline CDR1 is MNHNY and CDR2 SVGAGI (reference sequence). The length of the CDR3 is 14 residues. Here the CDR3 DNA reads TGTGCCACGAAATTACGGACTGAGAACACTGAAGCTTTCTTT. This codes for CATKLRTENTEAFF.

Ten or more counts support this clonotype. This chain connects TRBV7-2 to TRBJ1-5; D possibly corresponds to TRBD1 (6 bases). CDR1 and CDR2 (germline): SGHTA, FQGNSA. V lost 2 bases, J lost 6 bases, and 8 bases lay in between. This CDR3 region has 13 residues. CDR3 region: CASSLRGGQPQHF. CDR3 nucleotides: TGTGCCAGCAGCTTAAGGGGGGGTCAGCCCCAGCATTTT.

This clonotype has just a few counts. The chain uses TRBV20-1 and TRBJ2-1; possible D gene TRBD1, 10 bases. Trimming shortened V by 6 bases and J by 2 bases, and 32 bases separated the two germline ends. The CDR3 is 20 residues long. Per germline, CDR1 DFQATT and CDR2 SNEGSKA (reference sequence). CDR3 coding DNA: TGCAGTGCCCTACCGGGACAGGGGATAGCGGGAGCGCTAACCTACAATGAGCAGTTCTTC. Its translation: CSALPGQGIAGALTYNEQFF.

V gene TRBV27 combines with J gene TRBJ2-5; TRBD1 or TRBD2 may be the D gene (5 bases each). This CDR3 spans 13 amino acids. Germline assignment: CDR1 MNHEY and CDR2 SMNVEV (reference sequence). V dropped 3 bases and J dropped 4 bases, with 9 bases sitting between them. CDR3 DNA sequence: TGTGCCAGCAGTTTTGCAGGGAGAGAGACCCAGTACTTC. It is translated as CASSFAGRETQYF.

This clonotype was seen repeatedly, ten times or more. The CDR3 coding sequence is TGTGCCACCAGTGTGCAGGTGGCCAATGAGCAGTTCTTC. This gives the protein CATSVQVANEQFF. This chain links TRBV24-1 with TRBJ2-1; D uncertain. From germline, CDR1 is KGHDR and CDR2 SFDVKD. Deletions cut 5 bases from V and 6 bases from J, with 10 bases between. The CDR3 runs 13 residues.

This clonotype was counted only a few times. The chain carries TRBV5-1 and TRBJ2-5; 11 bases map to TRBD2. Germline CDR1 is SGHRS and CDR2 is YFSETQ. This CDR3 has 15 amino acids. Trimming at V came to 6 bases and at J to 0 bases, leaving 4 bases not matched to a gene. The CDR3 here is CASTPSGGHQETQYF. Here the CDR3 DNA reads TGCGCCAGCACCCCTAGCGGGGGGCACCAAGAGACCCAGTACTTC.

This clonotype was recorded a few times. J is TRBJ2-1 and V is TRBV30; tentative D call: TRBD2 (5 bases). This CDR3 spans 13 amino acids. Germline V gives CDR1 GTSNPN, CDR2 SVGIG (reference sequence). Between the trimmed V and J ends, which lost 6 bases and 5 bases, there was a span of 14 bases. The CDR3 protein is CACNGLSDNEQFF. DNA for the CDR3: TGTGCCTGCAATGGACTCTCAGACAATGAGCAGTTCTTC.

At least ten counts were recorded for this clonotype. V usage is TRBV10-3 and J usage is TRBJ2-3; D is ambiguous. V lost 4 bases and J lost 7, with 9 bases in between. Germline CDR1 ENHRY, CDR2 SYGVKD. This CDR3 contains 12 residues. CDR3 nucleotide sequence: TGTGCCATCAGTGGACTCCCCAATACGCAGTATTTT. Its translation: CAISGLPNTQYF.

This clonotype was counted only a few times. This chain joins TRBV20-1 and TRBJ1-3, with TRBD1 as a possible D gene (6 bases). CDR3 length: 13 residues. Germline CDR1 and CDR2: DFQATT and SNEGSKA (reference sequence). V gave up 3 bases and J gave up 5 bases, with 11 bases separating them. CDR3 loop: CSASHGGRNTIYF. CDR3 nucleotides: TGCAGTGCTAGTCACGGGGGCAGAAACACCATATATTTT.

CDR3: CASSPPSQQETQYF. CDR3 in DNA: TGTGCCAGCTCACCACCCAGCCAACAAGAGACCCAGTACTTC. The V and J genes are TRBV18 and TRBJ2-5; no firm D call. V was cut by 0 bases and J by 2 bases, with 7 bases left in between. The germline CDR1 and CDR2 sequences are KGHSH and LQKENI. The CDR3 is 14 residues long.

This clonotype was seen repeatedly, ten times or more. The chain employs TRBV20-1 and TRBJ2-7, with D perhaps matching TRBD2 (5 bases). The germline V and J ends were trimmed by 5 bases and 1 base, with 15 bases remaining between them. The CDR3 loop spans 14 amino acids. Germline V CDR1 and CDR2: DFQATT, SNEGSKA (reference sequence). CDR3 nucleotide sequence: TGCAGTGCTCCAAGAGGGCCACCTTCCTACGAGCAGTACTTC. Its protein is CSAPRGPPSYEQYF.

This clonotype was seen more than once but under ten times. The chain recombines TRBV7-9 with TRBJ1-4; D may be TRBD1 (5 bases). Trimming took 3 bases from V and 5 from J, leaving 19 bases between them. Germline V lookup: CDR1 SEHNR, CDR2 FQNEAQ (reference sequence). CDR3 length: 17 amino acids. The CDR3 spells CASSFAPSGGDNEKLFF. The CDR3, as DNA: TGTGCCAGCAGCTTCGCCCCTTCGGGGGGTGACAATGAAAAACTGTTTTTT.

V and J are TRBV20-1 and TRBJ2-3; 8 positions agree with TRBD2. The CDR3 length is 13 residues. The V and J ends lost 4 bases and 11 bases, in that order; junction bases with no gene match: 11. Germline V lookup: CDR1 DFQATT, CDR2 SNEGSKA (reference sequence). CDR3 loop: CSAIFGRGGEQYF. The CDR3 DNA follows: TGCAGTGCTATATTCGGGAGGGGGGGTGAGCAGTATTTT.

This clonotype came up many times. The DNA for the CDR3 is TGCAGTGCTAGCGCCGGACTAGCGGCCTCGTACAATGAGCAGTTCTTC. Protein: CSASAGLAASYNEQFF. J is TRBJ2-1 and V is TRBV20-1, with 10 bases lining up with TRBD2. The CDR3 sequence is 16 residues long. Looked up from germline, CDR1 is DFQATT and CDR2 is SNEGSKA (reference sequence). The V segment lost 3 bases and the J segment 4 bases; nucleotides outside the gene matches: 9.